This T cell receptor beta chain was observed in a study of beta chain features in type 1 diabetes. Study-wide results and caveats: A possible short-template PCR bias applies equally to patients and controls. A potential influence of HLA type upon TCRB rearrangement remained unresolved herein. Shortening that was moderate but significant affected the TCRB CDR3s of Type 1 diabetes patients in all four CD4+ subsets. At VDJ recombination sites, type 1 diabetes patients had fewer insertions and more deleted nucleotides.

This CDR3 is built from 19 residues. The V gene's germline CDR1 is SGHNT and CDR2 YYREEE (reference sequence). With 1 base removed from V and 0 bases from J, the gap between germline ends came to 20 bases. About this clone: The antigen is not known.

As every portion of the isolated RNA was reverse transcribed, the sequencing read expressed TCRB transcripts. Profiled with immunoSEQ multiplex PCR; TCRdb holds only in-frame clones, not every one. Among 52,000 or so clones listed, 50% to 55% were seen once. The TCR comes from a woman in her thirties or forties with type 1 diabetes. Sequenced: Tregs from blood. The J gene is TRBJ2-1, the V gene TRBV5-4; TRBD2 is a possible D gene (5 bases). For the CDR3, the DNA is TGTGCCAGCAGCTTGAGGAGGCTAGGGTTAATTAGCTCCTACAATGAGCAGTTCTTC. It encodes CASSLRRLGLISSYNEQFF.